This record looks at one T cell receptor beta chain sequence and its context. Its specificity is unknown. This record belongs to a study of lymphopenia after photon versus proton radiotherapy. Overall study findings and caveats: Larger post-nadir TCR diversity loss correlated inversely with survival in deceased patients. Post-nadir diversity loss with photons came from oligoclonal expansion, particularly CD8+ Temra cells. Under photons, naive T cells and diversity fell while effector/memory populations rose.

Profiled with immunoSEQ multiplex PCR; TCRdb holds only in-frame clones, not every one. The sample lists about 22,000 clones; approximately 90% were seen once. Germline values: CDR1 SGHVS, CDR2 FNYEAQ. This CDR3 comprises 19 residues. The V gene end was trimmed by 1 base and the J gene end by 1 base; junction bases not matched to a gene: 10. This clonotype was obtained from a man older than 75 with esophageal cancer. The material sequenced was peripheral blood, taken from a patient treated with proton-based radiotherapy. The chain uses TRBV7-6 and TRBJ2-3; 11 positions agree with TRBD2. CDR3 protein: CASSLGFTSGGFGTDTQYF. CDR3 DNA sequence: TGTGCCAGCAGCTTAGGATTTACTAGCGGGGGTTTTGGCACAGATACGCAGTATTTT. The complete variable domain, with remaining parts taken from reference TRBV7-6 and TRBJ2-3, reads GAGVSQSPRYKVTKRGQDVALRCDPISGHVSLYWYRQALGQGPEFLTYFNYEAQQDKSGLPNDRFSAERPEGSISTLTIQRTEQRDSAMYRCASSLGFTSGGFGTDTQYFGPGTRLTVL.